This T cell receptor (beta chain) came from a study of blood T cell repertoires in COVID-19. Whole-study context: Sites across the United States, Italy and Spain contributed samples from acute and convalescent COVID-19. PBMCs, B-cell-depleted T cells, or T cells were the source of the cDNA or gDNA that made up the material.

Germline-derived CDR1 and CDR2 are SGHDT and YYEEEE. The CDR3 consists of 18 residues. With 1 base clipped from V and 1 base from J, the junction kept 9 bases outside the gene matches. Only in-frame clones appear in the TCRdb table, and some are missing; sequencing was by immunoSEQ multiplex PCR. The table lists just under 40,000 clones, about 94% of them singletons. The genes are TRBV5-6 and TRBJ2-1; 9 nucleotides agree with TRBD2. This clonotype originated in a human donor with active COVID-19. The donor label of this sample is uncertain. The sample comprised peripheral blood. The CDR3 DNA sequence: TGTGCCAGCAGCTTGCGTGGGCTAGCGGGGTGGTCCTACAATGAGCAGTTCTTC. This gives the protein CASSLRGLAGWSYNEQFF.